This is a list of T cell receptor beta chains from one sample in a study of blood T cell repertoires in COVID-19. TCRdb's table, derived via immunoSEQ multiplex PCR, lists solely in-frame clones and lacks some. The sample shows about 36,000 clones, over 75% of them seen only once. Source material: peripheral blood. Receptor source: a human donor in a cohort sampled during active COVID-19. Each CDR3 is given with its conserved first and last residue. The order of the fields is CDR3 DNA, CDR3 protein, clone size, J gene, V gene, D gene. The D gene is left open where the match is weak. Clone size, where shown, is once, few, many, or a class for clones that have expanded.

TGTGCCAGCAGTTTTAGTGAAAAACTGTTTTTT,CASSFSEKLFF,NA,TRBJ1-4,TRBV7-9,NA
TGTGCCAGTAGTAGCGGGGGGGGCAATCAGCCCCAGCATTTT,CASSSGGGNQPQHF,NA,TRBJ1-5,TRBV19,NA
TGTGCCAGCTCAACACAGGGGGCCCAAGGAAAACTGTTTTTT,CASSTQGAQGKLFF,NA,TRBJ1-4,TRBV18,TRBD1
TGTGCCAGCAGCGAACGACAGGGCTTGAACACTGAAGCTTTCTTT,CASSERQGLNTEAFF,NA,TRBJ1-1,TRBV7-2,TRBD1
TGTGCCAGCATGGGGGCCTACGAGCAGTTCTTC,CASMGAYEQFF,NA,TRBJ2-1,TRBV2,NA
TGTGCCAGCAGCGAGCCGCACCTCGGGACAGCATACGAGCAGTACTTC,CASSEPHLGTAYEQYF,NA,TRBJ2-7,TRBV11-3,TRBD1
TGTGCCAGCATGGACAGGGGTAGCAATCAGCCCCAGCATTTT,CASMDRGSNQPQHF,NA,TRBJ1-5,TRBV2,TRBD1
TGTGCCAGCAGCCAAGCAGGGTTATCGTTCTTC,CASSQAGLSFF,NA,TRBJ2-1,TRBV3-1/TRBV3-2,NA
TGTGCCACCAGCGGAGGGGCCACTGGCACAGATACGCAGTATTTT,CATSGGATGTDTQYF,NA,TRBJ2-3,TRBV15,NA
TGTGCCAGCAGAGCTGGACAGGGAGCCTACAATGAGCAGTTCTTC,CASRAGQGAYNEQFF,NA,TRBJ2-1,TRBV27,TRBD1
TGTGCCAGTAGTACCCAACGCCTAATAGCGGGAGGGCCTGGTGAGCAGTTCTTC,CASSTQRLIAGGPGEQFF,NA,TRBJ2-1,TRBV19,TRBD2
TGTGCCAGCAGCGCCCAGGGGCGCCCGAACACCGGGGAGCTGTTTTTT,CASSAQGRPNTGELFF,NA,TRBJ2-2,TRBV2,NA
TGCAGTGCTAGTCCCGTTGTCTACGAGCAGTACTTC,CSASPVVYEQYF,NA,TRBJ2-7,TRBV20-1,NA
TGCGCCAGCAGCAGGGGACTAGCGGGGGAACGGGGCACCGGGGAGCTGTTTTTT,CASSRGLAGERGTGELFF,NA,TRBJ2-2,TRBV5-1,TRBD2
TGCGCCAGCAGCGCCCCCTCCGGGACAGGGTATGAAAAACTGTTTTTT,CASSAPSGTGYEKLFF,NA,TRBJ1-4,TRBV5-1,TRBD1
TGTGCCAGCAGTCCCCCCTTACAGGGGGCCGGGCCCCAGCATTTT,CASSPPLQGAGPQHF,NA,TRBJ1-5,TRBV28,TRBD1
TGTGCCAGCAGTCCGACAGGTAGGGATGAGCAGTTCTTC,CASSPTGRDEQFF,NA,TRBJ2-1,TRBV27,NA
TGCGCCAGCAGCCCATCCGAGCGGGAGGGCCGCGGGAATGAGCAGTTCTTC,CASSPSEREGRGNEQFF,NA,TRBJ2-1,TRBV4-1,TRBD2
TGTGCCAGCAGTCGACTAGCGGGAGGGGGGGGTGAGCAGTACTTC,CASSRLAGGGGEQYF,NA,TRBJ2-7,TRBV7-2,TRBD2
TGTGCCAGCAGCTTAGTGCCCTTCACGGGCTACGAGCAGTACTTC,CASSLVPFTGYEQYF,NA,TRBJ2-7,TRBV11-2,NA
TGTGCCAGCTCACCGCCGGGACAGGGCCTCGGGAGCCTCCACTTT,CASSPPGQGLGSLHF,NA,TRBJ1-6,TRBV18,TRBD1
TGTGCCAGCTCACCGCAGGGCGATCAGCCCCAGCATTTT,CASSPQGDQPQHF,NA,TRBJ1-5,TRBV18,NA
TGTGCCAGCAGCTCGTCAGGGGGCTCTGGAAACACCATATATTTT,CASSSSGGSGNTIYF,NA,TRBJ1-3,TRBV7-8,TRBD1
TGCGCCAGCAGCTTGGGACTAGCGGGAGAACCGTTCTTC,CASSLGLAGEPFF,NA,TRBJ2-1,TRBV5-1,TRBD2
TGTGCCAGCAGCGTAGGGAGGCGGGAGGGTTGGCAAGAGACCCAGTACTTC,CASSVGRREGWQETQYF,NA,TRBJ2-5,TRBV9,TRBD2
TGTGCCAGCAGTTTCGGGGGACAGGCAACGGGCTACACCTTC,CASSFGGQATGYTF,NA,TRBJ1-2,TRBV28,TRBD1
TGTGCCAGCAGCTTAGGCTCGGGACTAGCGGGAGGTCGGACCGGGGAGCTGTTTTTT,CASSLGSGLAGGRTGELFF,NA,TRBJ2-2,TRBV11-2,TRBD2
TGTGCCAGCAGCTACCACCTGGCGGTAGCAGGGTTGTCGAGCACAGATACGCAGTATTTT,CASSYHLAVAGLSSTDTQYF,NA,TRBJ2-3,TRBV3-1/TRBV3-2,NA
TGTGCCAGCAGCCTGGGACTAGCGGGAGCCGGGGAGCTGTTTTTT,CASSLGLAGAGELFF,NA,TRBJ2-2,TRBV11-2,TRBD2
TGTGCCATCAGGGCCGGGACAAAAGCATTGGGCTCTGGAAACACCATATATTTT,CAIRAGTKALGSGNTIYF,NA,TRBJ1-3,TRBV10-3,NA
TGCAGTGCTAGTGGGGGCAAGGCCAACGTCCTGACTTTC,CSASGGKANVLTF,NA,TRBJ2-6,TRBV20-1,NA
TGTGCCAGCAGCCCCACAGGGTTCTATGGCTACACCTTC,CASSPTGFYGYTF,NA,TRBJ1-2,TRBV5-4,NA
TGTGCCAGCAGTTTATGGGTAGCGGGAGGGCCAGGGGAGCTGTTTTTT,CASSLWVAGGPGELFF,NA,TRBJ2-2,TRBV27,TRBD2
TGTGCCAGCAGCTTAAAAGCAGGGGGTGGCTACACCTTC,CASSLKAGGGYTF,NA,TRBJ1-2,TRBV7-9,TRBD1
TGTGCCAGCAGGGCCGGGATAATCACAGATACGCAGTATTTT,CASRAGIITDTQYF,NA,TRBJ2-3,TRBV5-4,NA
TGTGCCAGTTCTCTCTCCTCGGATACGCAGTATTTT,CASSLSSDTQYF,NA,TRBJ2-3,TRBV28,NA
TGCGCCAGCAGCTTGCACACTAGAGACGGGAATGAGCAGTTCTTC,CASSLHTRDGNEQFF,NA,TRBJ2-1,TRBV5-1,NA
TGTGCCAGCAGCCAACCCAGCGGGAGGGCCAACAATGAGCAGTTCTTC,CASSQPSGRANNEQFF,NA,TRBJ2-1,TRBV14,TRBD2
TGTGCCAGCACCAAACCGGGGACAGGGCGCGCAGATACGCAGTATTTT,CASTKPGTGRADTQYF,NA,TRBJ2-3,TRBV5-8,TRBD1
TGTGCCAGCAGCTCCAACATGAACACTGAAGCTTTCTTT,CASSSNMNTEAFF,once,TRBJ1-1,TRBV7-9,NA
TGCGCCAGCAGCTTGGAGGATCGGGATACCTACGAGCAGTACTTC,CASSLEDRDTYEQYF,NA,TRBJ2-7,TRBV5-1,NA
TGTGCCAGCGGGACAGGGGCCGGGGAGCTGTTTTTT,CASGTGAGELFF,few,TRBJ2-2,TRBV11-3,TRBD1
TGTGCCAGCAGCGCCGGGACTAGCGTCTTTGAGCAGTTCTTC,CASSAGTSVFEQFF,NA,TRBJ2-1,TRBV9,TRBD2
TGTGCCAGCAGCCCGCGACGGAGCTCCTACAATGAGCAGTTCTTC,CASSPRRSSYNEQFF,NA,TRBJ2-1,TRBV7-8,NA
TGTGCCAGCAGTTACTCTGGCGGCCCCACAGATACGCAGTATTTT,CASSYSGGPTDTQYF,NA,TRBJ2-3,TRBV6-6,NA
TGTGCCAGCAGTTCCCTAGCGGGGGCCGCCTACGAGCAGTACTTC,CASSSLAGAAYEQYF,NA,TRBJ2-7,TRBV27,TRBD2
TGTGCCAGCACCCACAGGGGACTCGACGAGCAGTACTTC,CASTHRGLDEQYF,NA,TRBJ2-7,TRBV6-5,NA
TGTGCCAGCACCCTCAAGGGGTGGTACACTAACTATGGCTACACCTTC,CASTLKGWYTNYGYTF,NA,TRBJ1-2,TRBV28,NA
TGCGCCAGCAGCCCAACAGACAGGGGGCGCCGGAGAATGGAGCTGTTTTTT,CASSPTDRGRRRMELFF,NA,TRBJ2-2,TRBV4-1,TRBD1
TGCGCCAGCAGCTTGGACCCAGCGGAGGCCACAGATACGCAGTATTTT,CASSLDPAEATDTQYF,NA,TRBJ2-3,TRBV5-1,NA
TGTGCCAGTAGTACCCCCCCGGGCGGGCGCGGGGAGCGGCCTATAGTCTGGGCGCAGTTCTTC,CASSTPPGGRGERPIVWAQFF,NA,TRBJ2-1,TRBV19,NA
TGTGCCAGGGGTTTTGGGGAGTTTGGGTGCTCTGGGGCCAACGTCCTGACTTTC,CARGFGEFGCSGANVLTF,NA,TRBJ2-6,TRBV28,NA
TGCAGCGTTCGGACAGGGACCTCTGGGGCCAACGTCCTGACTTTC,CSVRTGTSGANVLTF,NA,TRBJ2-6,TRBV29-1,TRBD1
TGTGCCAGCAGCGTGTTGGCGGCGAACACTGAAGCTTTCTTT,CASSVLAANTEAFF,NA,TRBJ1-1,TRBV9,NA
TGTGCCAGCAGCTTGTCTAGCGGGATGCGGGAGACCCAGTACTTC,CASSLSSGMRETQYF,NA,TRBJ2-5,TRBV5-4,TRBD2
TGTGCCAGCAGTCGCTTGACAGGGGGCAGAGAGACCCAGTACTTC,CASSRLTGGRETQYF,NA,TRBJ2-5,TRBV6-5,TRBD1
TGCGCCACCCCCCGGGGGGTCGGGGAGACCCAGTACTTC,CATPRGVGETQYF,once,TRBJ2-5,TRBV5-1,TRBD2